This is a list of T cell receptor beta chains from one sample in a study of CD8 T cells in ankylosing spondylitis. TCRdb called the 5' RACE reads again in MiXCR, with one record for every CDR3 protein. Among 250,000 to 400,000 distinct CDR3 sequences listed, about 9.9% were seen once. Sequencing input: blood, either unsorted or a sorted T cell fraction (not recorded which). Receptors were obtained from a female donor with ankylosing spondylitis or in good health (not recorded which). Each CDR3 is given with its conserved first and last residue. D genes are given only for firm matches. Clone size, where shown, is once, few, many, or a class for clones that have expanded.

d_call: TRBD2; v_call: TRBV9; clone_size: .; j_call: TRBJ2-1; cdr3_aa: CASSVRGLAGVEQFF; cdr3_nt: TGTGCCAGCAGCGTAAGGGGACTAGCGGGGGTGGAGCAGTTCTTC
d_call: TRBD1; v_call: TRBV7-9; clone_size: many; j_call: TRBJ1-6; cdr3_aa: CASSRSGTGASPLHF; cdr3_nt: TGTGCCAGCAGCCGCAGCGGGACAGGCGCCTCACCCCTCCACTTT
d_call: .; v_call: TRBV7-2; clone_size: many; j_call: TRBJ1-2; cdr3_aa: CASSPLSGYTF; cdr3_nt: TGTGCCAGCAGCCCCCTGAGTGGCTACACCTTC
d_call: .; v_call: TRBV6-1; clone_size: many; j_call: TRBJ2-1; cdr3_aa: CASSRRSPTGSYNEQFF; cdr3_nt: TGTGCCAGCAGCCGACGATCCCCTACTGGTTCCTACAATGAGCAGTTCTTC
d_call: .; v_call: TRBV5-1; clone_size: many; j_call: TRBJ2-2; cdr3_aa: CASSLSITGELFF; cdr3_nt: TGCGCCAGCAGCTTAAGTATCACCGGGGAGCTGTTTTTT
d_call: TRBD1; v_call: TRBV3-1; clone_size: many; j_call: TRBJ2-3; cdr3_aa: CASSPDRGHGTDTQYF; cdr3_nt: TGTGCCAGCAGCCCCGACAGGGGGCATGGCACAGATACGCAGTATTTT
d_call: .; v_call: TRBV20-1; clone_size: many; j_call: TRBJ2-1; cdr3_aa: CSASPSSGSQFF; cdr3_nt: TGCAGTGCTAGTCCCAGCAGCGGGTCGCAGTTCTTC
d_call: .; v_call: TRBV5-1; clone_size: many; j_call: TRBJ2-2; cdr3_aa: CASSLYATETGELFF; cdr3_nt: TGCGCCAGCAGCCTATACGCAACAGAAACCGGGGAGCTGTTTTTT
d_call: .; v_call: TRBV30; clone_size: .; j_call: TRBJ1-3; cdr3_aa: CAWSVRGAHTIYF; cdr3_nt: TGTGCCTGGAGTGTACGCGGGGCCCACACCATATATTTT
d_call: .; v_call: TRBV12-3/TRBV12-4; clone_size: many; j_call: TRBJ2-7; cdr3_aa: CASSLRTAPYEQYF; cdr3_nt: TGTGCCAGCAGTTTGAGGACAGCACCCTACGAGCAGTACTTC
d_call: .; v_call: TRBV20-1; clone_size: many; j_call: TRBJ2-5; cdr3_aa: CSAATPPAQETQYF; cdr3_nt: TGCAGTGCTGCGACTCCCCCGGCCCAAGAGACCCAGTACTTC
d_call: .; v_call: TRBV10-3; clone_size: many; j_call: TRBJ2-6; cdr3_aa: CAISDRAGANVLTF; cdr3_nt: TGTGCCATCAGTGACAGGGCTGGGGCCAACGTCCTGACTTTC
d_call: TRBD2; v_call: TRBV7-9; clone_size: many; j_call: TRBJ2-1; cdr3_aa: CASSSPGGFYNEQFF; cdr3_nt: TGTGCCAGCAGCTCCCCGGGGGGATTCTACAATGAGCAGTTCTTC
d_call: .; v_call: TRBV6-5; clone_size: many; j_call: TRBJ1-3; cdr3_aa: CASSSLGTVFSGNTIYF; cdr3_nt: TGTGCCAGCAGTTCTCTCGGGACGGTCTTCTCTGGAAACACCATATATTTT
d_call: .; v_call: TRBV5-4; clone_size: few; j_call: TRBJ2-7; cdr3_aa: CASSLSNTDEQYF; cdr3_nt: TGTGCCAGCAGCTTAAGTAATACGGACGAGCAGTACTTC
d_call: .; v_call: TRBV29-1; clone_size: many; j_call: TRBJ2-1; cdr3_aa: CSVGVSSYNEQFF; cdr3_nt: TGCAGCGTTGGGGTTAGCTCCTACAATGAGCAGTTCTTC
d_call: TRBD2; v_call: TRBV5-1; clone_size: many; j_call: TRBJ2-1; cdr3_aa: CAASEGTSGLNEQFF; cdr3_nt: TGCGCCGCCTCCGAAGGGACTAGCGGCCTCAATGAGCAGTTCTTC
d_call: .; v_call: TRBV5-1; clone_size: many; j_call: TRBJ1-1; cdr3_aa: CASSLGYEGDTEAFF; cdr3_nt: TGCGCCAGCAGCTTAGGTTACGAGGGGGACACTGAAGCTTTCTTT
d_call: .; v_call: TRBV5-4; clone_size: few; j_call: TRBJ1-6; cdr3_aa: CASRIQGYNSPLHF; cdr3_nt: TGTGCCAGCAGAATACAGGGTTATAATTCACCCCTCCACTTT
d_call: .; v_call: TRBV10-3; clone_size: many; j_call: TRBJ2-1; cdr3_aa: CASQGSSYNEQFF; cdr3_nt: TGTGCATCTCAAGGGTCCTCCTACAATGAGCAGTTCTTC
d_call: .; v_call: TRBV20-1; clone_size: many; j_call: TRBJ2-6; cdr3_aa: CSASGLRSSGANVLTF; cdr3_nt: TGCAGTGCTAGTGGACTAAGAAGCTCTGGGGCCAACGTCCTGACTTTC
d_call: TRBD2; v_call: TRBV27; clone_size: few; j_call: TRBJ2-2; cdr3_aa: CASSTSGSYTGELFF; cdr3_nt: TGTGCCAGCAGCACTAGCGGGAGCTACACCGGGGAGCTGTTTTTT
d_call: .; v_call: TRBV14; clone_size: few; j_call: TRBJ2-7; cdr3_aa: CASSDRTQSYEQYF; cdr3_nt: TGTGCCAGCAGCGACCGGACACAATCCTACGAGCAGTACTTC
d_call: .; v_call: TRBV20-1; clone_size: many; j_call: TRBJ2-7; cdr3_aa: CSAGQLVSYEQYF; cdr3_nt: TGCAGTGCAGGTCAACTAGTCAGCTACGAGCAGTACTTC
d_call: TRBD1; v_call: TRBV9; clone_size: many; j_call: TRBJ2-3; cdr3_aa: CASSLDRGLTDTQYF; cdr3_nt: TGTGCCAGCAGCCTAGACAGGGGGCTCACAGATACGCAGTATTTT
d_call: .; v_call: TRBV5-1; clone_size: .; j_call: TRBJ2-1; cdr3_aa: CASAPGPPGNIEQFF; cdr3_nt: TGCGCCAGCGCACCGGGCCCCCCTGGGAACATTGAGCAGTTCTTC
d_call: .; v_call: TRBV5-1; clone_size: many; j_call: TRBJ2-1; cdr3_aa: CASSIPHGDNEQFF; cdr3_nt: TGCGCCAGCAGTATCCCCCATGGGGACAATGAGCAGTTCTTC
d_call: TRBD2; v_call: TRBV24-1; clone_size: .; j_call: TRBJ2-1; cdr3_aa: CATSDAGTSVYNEQFF; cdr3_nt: TGTGCCACCAGTGATGCCGGGACTAGCGTATACAATGAGCAGTTCTTC
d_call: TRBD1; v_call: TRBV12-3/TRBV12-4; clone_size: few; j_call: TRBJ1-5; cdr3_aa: CATGDSPDQPQHF; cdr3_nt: TGTGCCACCGGGGACAGTCCGGATCAGCCCCAGCATTTT
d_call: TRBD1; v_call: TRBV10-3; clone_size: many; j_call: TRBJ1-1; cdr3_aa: CAISTTGGSTEAFF; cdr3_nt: TGTGCCATCAGCACAACAGGGGGTTCCACTGAAGCTTTCTTT
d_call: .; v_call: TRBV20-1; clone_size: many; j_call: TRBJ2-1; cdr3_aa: CSAPRDPNEQFF; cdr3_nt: TGCAGTGCCCCCCGGGACCCAAATGAGCAGTTCTTC
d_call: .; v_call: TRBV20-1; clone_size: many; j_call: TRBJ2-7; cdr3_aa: CSARDPNPGTGGQGYEQYF; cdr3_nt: TGCAGTGCTAGAGATCCTAATCCCGGGACTGGAGGGCAGGGCTACGAGCAGTACTTC
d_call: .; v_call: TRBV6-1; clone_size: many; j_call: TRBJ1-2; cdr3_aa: CASSPMQGLDGYTF; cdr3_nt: TGTGCCAGCAGTCCAATGCAGGGTTTAGATGGCTACACCTTC
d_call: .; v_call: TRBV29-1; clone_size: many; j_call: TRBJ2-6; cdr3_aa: CSVELSGANVLTF; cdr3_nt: TGCAGCGTTGAACTCTCTGGGGCCAACGTCCTGACTTTC
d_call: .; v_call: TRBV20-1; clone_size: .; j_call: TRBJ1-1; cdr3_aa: CSAPPTGTWEPEAFF; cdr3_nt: TGCAGTGCTCCACCTACCGGGACATGGGAGCCTGAAGCTTTCTTT
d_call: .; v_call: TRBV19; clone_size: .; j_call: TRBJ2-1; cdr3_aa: CASSIRGGSYNEQFF; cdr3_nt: TGTGCCAGTAGTATCAGAGGGGGCTCCTACAATGAGCAGTTCTTC
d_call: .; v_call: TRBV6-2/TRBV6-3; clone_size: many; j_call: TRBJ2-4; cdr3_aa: CASSPRTRLGSIQYF; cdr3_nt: TGTGCCAGCAGTCCCCGGACTCGGCTGGGAAGCATTCAGTACTTC
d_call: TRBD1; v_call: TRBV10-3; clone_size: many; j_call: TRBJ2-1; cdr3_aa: CAISERQGALNEQFF; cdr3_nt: TGTGCCATCAGTGAGAGACAGGGGGCCCTCAATGAGCAGTTCTTC
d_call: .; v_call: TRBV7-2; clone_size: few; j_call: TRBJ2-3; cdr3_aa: CASSRTPDTQYF; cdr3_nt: TGTGCCAGCAGCCGCACCCCAGATACGCAGTATTTT
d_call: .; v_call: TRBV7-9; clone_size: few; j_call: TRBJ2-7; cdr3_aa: CASSLSRDMYEQYF; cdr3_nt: TGTGCCAGCAGCTTATCCAGGGATATGTACGAGCAGTACTTC